Shown below are 5 T cell receptor beta chains from a single sample sequenced in a study of blood T cell repertoires in COVID-19. This table comes from immunoSEQ multiplex PCR, and its TCRdb copy is limited to in-frame clones, with some not included. The profile covers just over 90,000 clones, with more than 65% appearing a single time and roughly 15% taken by the ten largest. What was sequenced was peripheral blood. The receptors were sampled from a human donor in a cohort sampled during active COVID-19.

This CDR3 is CASRIGGQGNQPQHF. CDR3 DNA: TGTGCCAGCAGGATCGGGGGGCAAGGCAATCAGCCCCAGCATTTT. The genes are TRBV6-5 and TRBJ1-5; tentatively, D is TRBD1 (6 bases). The ends were cut back, 6 bases at V and 2 bases at J, with 14 bases in the middle. The CDR3 is 15 amino acids. The germline gives CDR1 MNHEY, CDR2 SVGAGI.

V usage is TRBV2 and J usage is TRBJ1-5; D gene unclear. This CDR3 is built from 13 residues. CDR1 and CDR2 (germline): SNHLY, FYNNEI. Trimming left V 4 bases short and J 6 bases short, with 10 bases between. CDR3 loop: CASSGYGSQPQHF. CDR3 in DNA: TGTGCCAGCAGTGGTTATGGGAGTCAGCCCCAGCATTTT.

This chain uses TRBV19 with TRBJ1-6, with TRBD1 as a possible D gene (6 bases). V was pared by 6 bases and J by 4 bases, with 7 bases between. The germline gives CDR1 LNHDA, CDR2 SQIVND (reference sequence). The CDR3 sequence is 13 residues long. The CDR3 sequence: CASRDRYNSPLHF. The CDR3 coding sequence is TGTGCCAGTAGGGACAGATATAATTCACCCCTCCACTTT.

The gene calls are TRBV28 and TRBJ1-2; D might be TRBD1 (5 bases). Germline CDR1 is MDHEN and CDR2 is SYDVKM. This CDR3 contains 15 residues. Trimming left V 8 bases short and J 4 bases short, with 20 bases between. CDR3 in amino acids: CASAWPDNGSYGYTF. The CDR3, as DNA: TGTGCCAGCGCCTGGCCGGACAACGGGAGCTATGGCTACACCTTC.

This clone has a handful of counts. The gene calls are TRBV25-1 and TRBJ1-1; D remains ambiguous. The CDR3 totals 14 residues. Germline values: CDR1 MGHDK, CDR2 SYGVNS. The V gene lost 5 bases and the J gene lost 0 bases, with 10 bases spanning the gap. For the CDR3, the DNA is TGTGCCAGCAGTCGCGGCAGCCTGAACACTGAAGCTTTCTTT. It translates to CASSRGSLNTEAFF. Full variable domain (remainder filled in from reference TRBV25-1 and TRBJ1-1): EADIYQTPRYLVIGTGKKITLECSQTMGHDKMYWYQQDPGMELHLIHYSYGVNSTEKGDLSSESTVSRIRTEHFPLTLESARPSHTSQYLCASSRGSLNTEAFFGQGTRLTVV.